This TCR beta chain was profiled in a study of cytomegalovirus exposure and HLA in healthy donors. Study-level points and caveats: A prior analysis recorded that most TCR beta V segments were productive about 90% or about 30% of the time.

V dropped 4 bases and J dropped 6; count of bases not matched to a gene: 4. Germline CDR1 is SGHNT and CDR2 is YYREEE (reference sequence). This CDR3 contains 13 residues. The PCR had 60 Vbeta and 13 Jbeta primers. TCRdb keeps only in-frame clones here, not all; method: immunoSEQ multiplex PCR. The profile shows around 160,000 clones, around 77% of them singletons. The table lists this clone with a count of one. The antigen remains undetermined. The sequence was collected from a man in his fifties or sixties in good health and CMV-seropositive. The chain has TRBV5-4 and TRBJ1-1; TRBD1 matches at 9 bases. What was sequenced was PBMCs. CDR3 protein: CASSRDRVAEAFF. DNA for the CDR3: TGTGCCAGCAGCCGGGACAGGGTCGCTGAAGCTTTCTTT. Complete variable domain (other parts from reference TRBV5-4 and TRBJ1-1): ETGVTQSPTHLIKTRGQQVTLRCSSQSGHNTVSWYQQALGQGPQFIFQYYREEENGRGNFPPRFSGLQFPNYSSELNVNALELDDSALYLCASSRDRVAEAFFGQGTRLTVV.